This T cell receptor beta chain stems from a study of T cell repertoires in ileal Crohn's disease. Study-level background: M0 samples are biopsies from inflamed ileum in the resection specimen. Findings and limits, study-wide: Clonal expansions were more frequent in active smokers than non-smokers at surgery. Mucosal expansions were suggested to be mainly CD8 T cells.

With respect to this clone: Its antigen is unidentified.

The method was immunoSEQ multiplex PCR; TCRdb's version includes in-frame clones alone and lacks a portion of them. The data contain around 9,800 clones, around 86% of them seen just once; the ten biggest clones take up 9.5%. The CDR3 is made up of 15 amino acids. Germline V CDR1 and CDR2: SGDLS, YYNGEE. Trimming removed 3 bases from V and 7 bases from J; junction bases left unmatched: 9. Time point of the sample: inflamed ileum from the surgical specimen. Patients were adults with ileal or ileocolonic Crohn's disease needing resection. Sequencing input: ileal tissue. The TCR sequence derives from an adult with Crohn's disease. The genes are TRBV9 and TRBJ2-1, with TRBD1 identical over 8 bases. CDR3 region: CASSAWTGIGNEQFF. The CDR3 DNA is TGTGCCAGCAGCGCATGGACAGGGATTGGTAATGAGCAGTTCTTC.